One sample yielded the 17 T cell receptor beta chains listed below, sequenced in a study of PD-1 blockade in classical Hodgkin lymphoma. Each and every patient relapsed after autologous stem cell transplantation, and patients got differing brentuximab vedotin exposure. Using immunoSEQ multiplex PCR, the repertoire was profiled, and TCRdb retains in-frame clones only, with some absent. The sample carries some 18,000 clones, around 75% recorded once. This specimen consisted of peripheral blood mononuclear cells (PBMCs), obtained at baseline. The receptor source for this set is a human donor with classical Hodgkin lymphoma.

J is TRBJ2-4 and V is TRBV6-5, with unresolved D. Per the germline V gene, CDR1 is MNHEY and CDR2 is SVGAGI. CDR3 length: 16 residues. The V gene lost 0 bases and the J gene lost 0 bases, with 9 bases spanning the gap. CDR3 in DNA: TGTGCCAGCAGTTACTCACAGAATCTAGCCAAAAACATTCAGTACTTC. Its protein is CASSYSQNLAKNIQYF.

The chain is built from TRBV5-6 and TRBJ1-4; no clear D. The CDR3 has 17 residues. CDR1 is SGHDT, CDR2 YYEEEE, per germline. Between the trimmed V and J ends, which lost 0 bases and 1 base, there was a span of 13 bases. The CDR3: CASSLAGRTETNEKLFF. Written as DNA, the CDR3 is TGTGCCAGCAGCTTGGCCGGACGAACGGAAACTAATGAAAAACTGTTTTTT.

The rearrangement links TRBV19 to TRBJ2-5; 10 positions agree with TRBD2. The J call may be in error: the DNA end matches TRBJ2-7 better. Germline V CDR1 and CDR2: LNHDA, SQIVND (reference sequence). The CDR3 length is 14 residues. CDR3: CASGNSGGYYEQYF. The DNA of the CDR3 is TGTGCCAGTGGAAATAGCGGGGGGTACTACGAGCAGTACTTC.

This chain connects TRBV28 to TRBJ2-1; TRBD1 aligns across 10 bases. Germline V gene data show CDR1 as MDHEN and CDR2 as SYDVKM. V shed 7 bases, J shed 2 bases, and the junction held 11 bases outside the gene matches. The CDR3 is 17 amino acids. CDR3 in amino acids: CASTKLVGQGAYNEQFF. As DNA, the CDR3 is TGTGCCAGCACCAAACTCGTTGGACAGGGGGCCTACAATGAGCAGTTCTTC.

The chain links TRBV5-6 to TRBJ1-3; D is unclear. The CDR3 runs 14 residues. The V gene's germline CDR1 is SGHDT and CDR2 YYEEEE. V was shortened by 0 bases and J by 2 bases, with 6 bases between the two germline ends. CDR3 coding DNA: TGTGCCAGCAGCTTGGTAGGGACTGGAAACACCATATATTTT. Amino acid sequence: CASSLVGTGNTIYF.

The chain uses TRBV10-3 and TRBJ2-2, with D unresolved. CDR1 is ENHRY, CDR2 SYGVKD, per germline. V was shortened by 8 bases and J by 3 bases, with 7 bases between the two germline ends. CDR3 length: 12 residues. CDR3 sequence: CAIGLYTGELFF. CDR3 nucleotide sequence: TGTGCCATCGGTCTTTACACCGGGGAGCTGTTTTTT.

This chain joins TRBV5-1 and TRBJ2-1; no definite D call. The CDR3 is 19 amino acids. Germline values: CDR1 SGHRS, CDR2 YFSETQ. The ends were cut back, 4 bases at V and 0 bases at J, with 23 bases in the middle. The CDR3 DNA reads TGCGCCAGCAGCCTCCCCCCGTATGCCGGAGCAAGCTCCTACAATGAGCAGTTCTTC. This gives the protein CASSLPPYAGASSYNEQFF.

The V and J genes are TRBV27 and TRBJ1-3; D is undetermined. CDR1 is MNHEY and CDR2 is SMNVEV in the germline V gene (reference sequence). CDR3 length equals 15 residues. Trimming cost V 5 bases and J 2 bases, with 13 bases left between them. The CDR3 loop is CASSPSISPGNTIYF. In DNA, the CDR3 is TGTGCCAGCAGTCCATCGATCAGTCCTGGAAACACCATATATTTT.

The V gene is TRBV10-3, the J gene TRBJ2-7, with D tentatively TRBD2 (5 bases). V was cut by 9 bases and J by 3 bases, with 21 bases left in between. Germline V gene data show CDR1 as ENHRY and CDR2 as SYGVKD. The CDR3 loop spans 15 amino acids. The CDR3 DNA sequence: TGTGCCATTTCCCTCCAACCCCCTAGCAGCTACGAGCAGTACTTC. Translating gives CAISLQPPSSYEQYF.

This rearrangement joins TRBV7-7 to TRBJ2-1; no clear D gene. V was shortened by 1 base and J by 8 bases, with 9 bases between the two germline ends. The CDR3 contains 13 residues. CDR1 is SSHAT and CDR2 is FNYEAQ in the germline V gene (reference sequence). The CDR3 DNA sequence: TGTGCCAGCAGCTTAGGTCGGTTGGATGAGCAGTTCTTC. Translation: CASSLGRLDEQFF.

This chain uses TRBV19 with TRBJ2-3, with 9 bases aligning to TRBD2. Trimming took 8 bases from V and 15 from J; bases not matched to a gene: 12. This CDR3 is 12 amino acids long. In germline, CDR1 is LNHDA, CDR2 SQIVND (reference sequence). The CDR3 bases are TGTGCCAGTCTGACGGGGGCGGGGGGGCTTTATTTT. This translates into CASLTGAGGLYF.

The gene calls are TRBV10-3 and TRBJ2-1; D is undetermined. Germline V gene sequence: CDR1 ENHRY, CDR2 SYGVKD. This CDR3 has 13 amino acids. Trimming stripped 10 bases from V and 1 base from J, with 11 bases between. CDR3 coding DNA: TGTGCCACGCATTTTGGATCCTACAATGAGCAGTTCTTC. As protein: CATHFGSYNEQFF.

The chain is built from TRBV28 and TRBJ1-2, with D perhaps matching TRBD1 (6 bases). The CDR3 runs to 14 residues. Trimming left V 3 bases short and J 5 bases short, with 13 bases between. Germline CDR1 reads MDHEN; CDR2 reads SYDVKM. CDR3: CASSFGQTPYGYTF. Here the CDR3 DNA reads TGTGCCAGCAGTTTCGGACAGACGCCTTATGGCTACACCTTC.

This chain connects TRBV18 to TRBJ2-1; the match to TRBD2 covers 10 bases. The ends lost 6 bases at V and 6 bases at J; junction bases unmatched: 11. The CDR3 spans 16 residues. Germline V gene lookup returns CDR1 KGHSH and CDR2 LQKENI. CDR3 in amino acids: CASSPAAAGGRNEQFF. CDR3 coding DNA: TGTGCCAGCTCCCCGGCGGCAGCGGGGGGGCGCAATGAGCAGTTCTTC.

V usage is TRBV7-3 and J usage is TRBJ2-1, with 11 bases identical to TRBD2. Germline CDR1 is SGHTA and CDR2 is FQGTGA. The CDR3 is 16 amino acids. Trimming at V came to 2 bases and at J to 8 bases, leaving 8 bases not matched to a gene. CDR3 region: CASSLGVAGGLDEQFF. In nucleotides, the CDR3 is TGTGCCAGCAGCTTAGGGGTAGCGGGAGGGTTAGATGAGCAGTTCTTC. Complete variable domain (other parts from reference TRBV7-3 and TRBJ2-1): GAGVSQTPSNKVTEKGKYVELRCDPISGHTALYWYRQSLGQGPEFLIYFQGTGAADDSGLPNDRFFAVRPEGSVSTLKIQRTERGDSAVYLCASSLGVAGGLDEQFFGPGTRLTVL.

This clone appeared once. This chain uses TRBV11-2 with TRBJ1-1; a weak D match, TRBD1 (6 bases). Trimming took off 4 bases at V and 2 bases at J, with 14 bases between the two ends. Germline V gene data show CDR1 as SGHAT and CDR2 as FQNNGV. The length of the CDR3 is 15 residues. The CDR3 is CASSSPRGLNTEAFF. The DNA of the CDR3 is TGTGCCAGCAGCTCCCCCCGGGGGCTTAACACTGAAGCTTTCTTT.

The rearrangement joins TRBV6-5 to TRBJ1-2, with a weak D call TRBD1 (6 bases). V was clipped by 5 bases and J by 5 bases, with 15 bases between them. Germline V gene lookup returns CDR1 MNHEY and CDR2 SVGAGI. The CDR3 is made up of 14 amino acids. CDR3: CASSRTERRYGYTF. In DNA form, the CDR3 reads TGTGCCAGCAGTAGGACAGAAAGGAGGTATGGCTACACCTTC.